These 3 T cell receptor beta chains were sequenced from one sample in a study of T cell responses to AZD1222 COVID-19 vaccine (dated by TCRdb to the early 2020s). This specimen's time point label, interpreted: baseline before first vaccination. Libraries came from the immunoSEQ multiplex PCR assay. This immuneACCESS table, as held by TCRdb, lists in-frame sequences with V and J called but not all clones. Of the missing ones, under half trace to an unresolved V gene in checked studies; the others have no known cause. This sample gives 100,000 to 150,000 clones in total; roughly 88% of them show up just once. About 1.6% of the sample belongs to the ten largest clones. This specimen was peripheral blood, taken on day 0 of AZD1222 vaccination. The receptor set was obtained from an adult in good health.

The J gene is TRBJ1-5, the V gene TRBV6-2 or TRBV6-3; D call uncertain. This CDR3 has 12 residues. Germline values: CDR1 MNHEY, CDR2 SVGEGT. V was pared by 5 bases and J by 6 bases, with 8 bases between. Here the CDR3 reads CASSRQTQPQHF. As DNA, the CDR3 is TGTGCCAGCAGTCGCCAGACTCAGCCCCAGCATTTT.

This chain connects TRBV14 to TRBJ1-2; D not resolved. Germline V gene sequence: CDR1 SGHDN, CDR2 FVKESK. The CDR3 runs to 14 residues. Trimming removed 2 bases from V and 4 bases from J, with 11 bases in between. Here the CDR3 DNA reads TGTGCCAGCAGCCAATTCGGGCAGTCCTATGGCTACACCTTC. Its translation is CASSQFGQSYGYTF.

The V and J genes are TRBV27 and TRBJ1-1, with 7 bases fitting TRBD1. J lost 4 bases, V lost 5 bases, and 7 bases had no gene match. The CDR3 consists of 14 residues. From germline, CDR1 is MNHEY and CDR2 SMNVEV (reference sequence). The DNA for the CDR3 is TGTGCCAGCAGTAAGACAGGGATGTCCACTGAAGCTTTCTTT. As protein: CASSKTGMSTEAFF.